These 22 T cell receptor beta chains came from one sample sequenced in a study of a mutant IDH1 vaccine in newly diagnosed glioma. Time point described: week 5, during vaccination. One vaccine dose held 300 ug of mutant IDH1 20-mer peptide and came with topical imiquimod. Their antigens remain unidentified. The assay was immunoSEQ multiplex PCR, and TCRdb's table has in-frame clones only and misses some. The data hold tens of thousands of clones, with around four fifths observed a single time. The sequenced sample was PBMCs, obtained from a glioma patient whose treatment included an IDH1 peptide vaccine. The receptors originated from a woman between 50 and 59 years old with glioma.

V is TRBV4-1 and J is TRBJ2-2; a possible D gene is TRBD2 (6 bases). This CDR3 is 17 amino acids long. V shed 0 bases and J shed 0 bases, with 11 bases lying between them. CDR1 is MGHRA, CDR2 YSYEKL, per germline. CDR3 region: CASSQDGTGANTGELFF. The CDR3 DNA is TGCGCCAGCAGCCAAGATGGAACGGGGGCGAACACCGGGGAGCTGTTTTTT.

The chain has TRBV11-1 and TRBJ1-1; tentative D call: TRBD1 (5 bases). Germline V CDR1 and CDR2: SGHAT, FQDESV (reference sequence). The CDR3 covers 13 residues. Trimming shortened V by 3 bases and J by 2 bases, and 7 bases separated the two germline ends. CDR3 bases: TGTGCCAGCAGCTTTAGGGGTAACACTGAAGCTTTCTTT. Protein sequence: CASSFRGNTEAFF.

V gene TRBV6-1 combines with J gene TRBJ1-2, with D tentatively TRBD1 (6 bases). Germline loops: CDR1 MNHNS, CDR2 SASEGT. The CDR3 is 12 residues long. Trimming shortened V by 6 bases and J by 7 bases, and 12 bases separated the two germline ends. CDR3 region: CASSERGGGYTF. Here the CDR3 DNA reads TGTGCCAGCAGCGAGAGGGGGGGTGGCTACACCTTC.

The chain combines TRBV9 with TRBJ1-4; D call uncertain. From germline, CDR1 is SGDLS and CDR2 YYNGEE. The CDR3 runs 15 residues. V was clipped by 0 bases and J by 5 bases, with 11 bases between them. The CDR3 nucleotides are TGTGCCAGCAGCGTAGGGGTTATTGTAAATGAAAAACTGTTTTTT. Protein product: CASSVGVIVNEKLFF.

The chain has TRBV11-3 and TRBJ1-1; D may be TRBD1 (5 bases). The V and J ends lost 3 bases and 4 bases respectively, with 18 bases between them. Germline CDR1 reads SGHNT; CDR2 reads YENEEA. The CDR3 sequence is 16 residues long. The CDR3 region is CASSFRVGAGGTEAFF. The CDR3 nucleotides read TGTGCCAGCAGCTTCCGGGTTGGGGCGGGAGGCACTGAAGCTTTCTTT.

V gene TRBV19 combines with J gene TRBJ2-3, with D perhaps matching TRBD2 (5 bases). Per germline, CDR1 LNHDA and CDR2 SQIVND (reference sequence). V lost 2 bases, J lost 6 bases, and 9 bases lay in between. This CDR3 is 13 amino acids long. CDR3 DNA: TGTGCCAGTAGTATATCTAGGGAGGATACGCAGTATTTT. This sequence encodes CASSISREDTQYF.

A few counts support this clone. This chain connects TRBV27 to TRBJ1-2; D is perhaps TRBD1 (6 bases). V lost 4 bases and J lost 4, with 16 bases in between. This CDR3 comprises 15 residues. Per the germline V gene, CDR1 is MNHEY and CDR2 is SMNVEV (reference sequence). The CDR3 sequence: CASSSGWGAVYGYTF. CDR3 coding DNA: TGTGCCAGCAGTTCCGGATGGGGGGCGGTCTATGGCTACACCTTC.

The chain joins TRBV5-1 to TRBJ1-1; 12 bases line up with TRBD1. After removal of 4 bases from V and 3 bases from J, the junction contained 10 bases not matched to a gene. This CDR3 is built from 17 residues. Germline V lookup: CDR1 SGHRS, CDR2 YFSETQ. The CDR3 nucleotides read TGCGCCAGCAGCAGGGAGGGACAGGGGGCGCCTTACACTGAAGCTTTCTTT. Its protein is CASSREGQGAPYTEAFF.

V usage is TRBV7-2 and J usage is TRBJ2-7; D is possibly TRBD1 (6 bases). This CDR3 has 15 residues. V dropped 3 bases and J dropped 3 bases, with 15 bases sitting between them. Germline V lookup: CDR1 SGHTA, CDR2 FQGNSA. The CDR3 DNA sequence: TGTGCCAGCAGCTTTGTGCAGGGGACCAACTACGAGCAGTACTTC. Encoded protein: CASSFVQGTNYEQYF.

The chain has TRBV7-2 and TRBJ2-5; no firm D call. Trimming cost V 0 bases and J 5 bases, with 4 bases left between them. This CDR3 spans 12 amino acids. Per the germline V gene, CDR1 is SGHTA and CDR2 is FQGNSA. The CDR3 sequence: CASSLAMETQYF. DNA for the CDR3: TGTGCCAGCAGCTTAGCGATGGAGACCCAGTACTTC.

This clone has more than one count but fewer than ten. The chain has TRBV2 and TRBJ2-1; D uncertain. Trimming took 7 bases from V and 6 from J, leaving 13 bases between them. Germline V CDR1 and CDR2: SNHLY, FYNNEI. The CDR3 covers 13 residues. The CDR3 coding sequence is TGTGCCAGCATCCGAGACCCCCCCAATGAGCAGTTCTTC. Its protein is CASIRDPPNEQFF.

This chain uses TRBV7-3 with TRBJ1-1, with a possible D match to TRBD1 (6 bases). With 2 bases removed from V and 8 bases from J, the gap between germline ends came to 18 bases. The CDR3 is 15 amino acids. Germline values: CDR1 SGHTA, CDR2 FQGTGA. The CDR3 loop reads CASSLSVGGGGEAFF. The DNA for the CDR3 is TGTGCCAGCAGCTTATCAGTCGGAGGGGGAGGGGAAGCTTTCTTT. Full variable domain (outside the CDR3, taken from reference TRBV7-3 and TRBJ1-1): GAGVSQTPSNKVTEKGKYVELRCDPISGHTALYWYRQSLGQGPEFLIYFQGTGAADDSGLPNDRFFAVRPEGSVSTLKIQRTERGDSAVYLCASSLSVGGGGEAFFGQGTRLTVV.

The rearrangement uses TRBV29-1 and TRBJ1-4; the D gene is possibly TRBD1 (6 bases). The CDR3 is made up of 14 amino acids. The germline V gene has CDR1 SQVTM and CDR2 ANQGSEA. V lost 3 bases, J lost 7 bases, and 15 bases lay in between. Written as DNA, the CDR3 is TGCAGCGTTGAGTTGGGGGCGTCTCCTGAAAAACTGTTTTTT. Translating gives CSVELGASPEKLFF.

The chain is built from TRBV20-1 and TRBJ1-2; D is unclear. Looked up from germline, CDR1 is DFQATT and CDR2 is SNEGSKA (reference sequence). The V end lost 2 bases, the J end lost 5 bases, and 6 bases lay between the germline ends. The length of the CDR3 is 11 residues. The DNA of the CDR3 is TGCAGTGCTAGATCGATTTATGGCTACACCTTC. It translates to CSARSIYGYTF.

This clone was counted a single time. The chain is built from TRBV5-4 and TRBJ1-1; 7 positions agree with TRBD1. Trimming cost V 3 bases and J 1 base; bases outside gene matches: 6. The CDR3 has 15 residues. Germline assignment: CDR1 SGHNT and CDR2 YYREEE (reference sequence). DNA for the CDR3: TGTGCCAGCAGCTCTTCCGGACAGGCGAACACTGAAGCTTTCTTT. The encoded protein is CASSSSGQANTEAFF.

The chain recombines TRBV2 with TRBJ2-3; D may be TRBD1 (7 bases). The CDR3 totals 19 residues. V lost 8 bases and J 2 bases, leaving 29 bases between the germline ends. CDR1 and CDR2 (germline): SNHLY, FYNNEI. DNA of the CDR3: TGTGCCAGCCGGAGGAGAGACTTCTACAGGGGACTTTCCACAGATACGCAGTATTTT. Its translation: CASRRRDFYRGLSTDTQYF.

The V gene is TRBV29-1, the J gene TRBJ1-2; weak D call: TRBD1 (6 bases). Germline CDR1 and CDR2: SQVTM and ANQGSEA. The CDR3 length is 15 residues. V was trimmed by 7 bases and J by 0 bases, leaving 18 bases between them. CDR3 sequence: CSGGGGGATNYGYTF. The CDR3 coding sequence is TGCAGCGGAGGGGGAGGGGGAGCTACTAACTATGGCTACACCTTC.

The chain has TRBV28 and TRBJ1-2; D gene uncertain. The V gene lost 3 bases and the J gene lost 4 bases, with 12 bases spanning the gap. The germline gives CDR1 MDHEN, CDR2 SYDVKM. The CDR3 loop spans 14 amino acids. This CDR3 is CASSFGSGAYGYTF. DNA for the CDR3: TGTGCCAGCAGTTTCGGCTCGGGTGCCTATGGCTACACCTTC.

V gene TRBV7-2 combines with J gene TRBJ1-2; weak D call: TRBD1 (6 bases). The CDR3 is 16 residues long. Trimming removed 5 bases from V and 8 bases from J, with 24 bases in between. Looked up from germline, CDR1 is SGHTA and CDR2 is FQGNSA. CDR3 loop: CASSPEGGAGRWGYTF. CDR3 nucleotide sequence: TGTGCCAGCAGCCCAGAGGGGGGGGCAGGGAGATGGGGCTACACCTTC. Combining the CDR3 with reference TRBV7-2 and TRBJ1-2 gives the whole variable domain GAGVSQSPSNKVTEKGKDVELRCDPISGHTALYWYRQSLGQGLEFLIYFQGNSAPDKSGLPSDRFSAERTGGSVSTLTIQRTQQEDSAVYLCASSPEGGAGRWGYTFGSGTRLTVV.

The chain links TRBV7-2 to TRBJ1-1; D remains ambiguous. The V end lost 2 bases, the J end lost 6 bases, and 7 bases lay between the germline ends. This CDR3 has 12 residues. Germline values: CDR1 SGHTA, CDR2 FQGNSA. Here the CDR3 reads CASSLIASEAFF. The CDR3 coding sequence is TGTGCCAGCAGCTTAATCGCGTCTGAAGCTTTCTTT.

The chain is built from TRBV5-1 and TRBJ2-5; D perhaps matches TRBD2 (7 bases). The CDR3 is 16 amino acids. V was shortened by 6 bases and J by 2 bases, with 20 bases between the two germline ends. Germline assignment: CDR1 SGHRS and CDR2 YFSETQ. The CDR3 DNA follows: TGCGCCAGCACTGTCGGCGGGGGAGGGGGGCAAGAGACCCAGTACTTC. It specifies CASTVGGGGGQETQYF.

V and J are TRBV2 and TRBJ1-5; D unclear. The germline gives CDR1 SNHLY, CDR2 FYNNEI. With 5 bases removed from V and 5 bases from J, the gap between germline ends came to 16 bases. This CDR3 comprises 15 residues. The CDR3 DNA follows: TGTGCCAGCAGTCCCCGTGGGTCAAGTTATCAGCCCCAGCATTTT. It specifies CASSPRGSSYQPQHF.